The rows below give T cell receptor beta chains drawn from one sample of a study of shared T cell receptors in the human thymus. Sequencing was performed with immunoSEQ multiplex PCR; in TCRdb, only in-frame clones are kept and a portion is missing. The sample holds hundreds of thousands of clones, about four fifths seen once. A further study also used this sample, focusing on human thymus T cells.

The sequenced sample was thymocytes. The receptor source for this set is a boy in the first two years of life with a congenital heart defect. The CDR3 runs from the conserved cysteine through the conserved F or W. Each record gives: V gene, D gene, clone size, J gene, CDR3 DNA, CDR3 protein. The D gene is left open where the match is weak. Not all rows give a size; the values are once, few, many and, for expanded clones, a class.

TRBV10-3	-	-	TRBJ2-5	TGTGCCATCAGGACAGATTGGGGAGAGACCCAGTACTTC	CAIRTDWGETQYF
TRBV28	-	-	TRBJ1-4	TGTGCCAGCAGTCCACGGGATACTAATGAAAAACTGTTTTTT	CASSPRDTNEKLFF
TRBV6-5	-	-	TRBJ1-2	TGTGCCAGCAGTTTCGACCGGGGTAGAGGCTACACCTTC	CASSFDRGRGYTF
TRBV6-5	-	-	TRBJ1-2	TGTGCCAGCAGGCCAGGGCGAAACTATGGCTACACCTTC	CASRPGRNYGYTF
TRBV30	TRBD2	-	TRBJ2-5	TGTGCCTGGTCCCCACTAGCGGGGGAACAACACCAAGAGACCCAGTACTTC	CAWSPLAGEQHQETQYF
TRBV10-3	-	-	TRBJ1-2	TGTGCCATCAGTGAGTCCCCCGAGGGATCTAACTATGGCTACACCTTC	CAISESPEGSNYGYTF
TRBV7-2	TRBD1	-	TRBJ2-7	TGTGCCAGCAGCTTAGCGGGGTCGGGGACAGGGGCCCCCGAGCAGTACTTC	CASSLAGSGTGAPEQYF
TRBV5-4	-	-	TRBJ1-2	TGTGCCAGCAGGGACTCTGACAGGAATAACTATGGCTACACCTTC	CASRDSDRNNYGYTF
TRBV5-6	TRBD1	-	TRBJ2-7	TGTGCCAGCAGCTTTCGGGACAGGGCGAACGAGCAGTACTTC	CASSFRDRANEQYF
TRBV11-2	-	few	TRBJ1-5	TGTGCCAGCAGCCTCGGGAGGGCACCCAAAGATAATCAGCCCCAGCATTTT	CASSLGRAPKDNQPQHF
TRBV9	TRBD2	-	TRBJ2-3	TGTGCCAGCAGCCCCCGGGGAGGGCCCACAGATACGCAGTATTTT	CASSPRGGPTDTQYF
TRBV7-8	-	once	TRBJ2-7	TGTGCCAGCAGGGTTGGGATGGGCGGGCATCCATCCGAGCAGTACTTC	CASRVGMGGHPSEQYF
TRBV6-4	-	-	TRBJ2-3	TGTGCCAGCAGTGACGCCCCAGGGAGCACAGATACGCAGTATTTT	CASSDAPGSTDTQYF
TRBV6-1	TRBD2	once	TRBJ2-4	TGTGCCAGCAGACCCCCCGGGGAGGGCAAAAACATTCAGTACTTC	CASRPPGEGKNIQYF
TRBV11-2	TRBD2	-	TRBJ2-1	TGTGCCAGCAGCCATCCTCTAGCGGGAGAGGGTTCCTACAATGAGCAGTTCTTC	CASSHPLAGEGSYNEQFF
TRBV5-1	TRBD2	-	TRBJ2-7	TGCGCCAGCAGCCTCCCGACTAGCGGAGGCTCCTACGAGCAGTACTTC	CASSLPTSGGSYEQYF
TRBV4-2	-	-	TRBJ1-4	TGTGCCAGCAGCCAAGATCAGATACGGAGTAATGAAAAACTGTTTTTT	CASSQDQIRSNEKLFF
TRBV27	TRBD1	-	TRBJ2-7	TGTGCCAGCCGACAGGGGACTTACTACGAGCAGTACTTC	CASRQGTYYEQYF
TRBV14	TRBD1	-	TRBJ2-5	TGTGCCAGCAGCCTACAGGGGGTGAGAGAGACCCAGTACTTC	CASSLQGVRETQYF
TRBV2	TRBD1	-	TRBJ2-1	TGTGCCAGCACCCTCGACAGGGACAATGAGCAGTTCTTC	CASTLDRDNEQFF
TRBV6-5	TRBD1	-	TRBJ2-7	TGTGCCAGCAGTTACGCCACCGGGACAGGAGAATACGAGCAGTACTTC	CASSYATGTGEYEQYF
TRBV9	TRBD2	-	TRBJ2-2	TGTGCCAGTCGGACTAGCGGGCACACCGGGGAGCTGTTTTTT	CASRTSGHTGELFF